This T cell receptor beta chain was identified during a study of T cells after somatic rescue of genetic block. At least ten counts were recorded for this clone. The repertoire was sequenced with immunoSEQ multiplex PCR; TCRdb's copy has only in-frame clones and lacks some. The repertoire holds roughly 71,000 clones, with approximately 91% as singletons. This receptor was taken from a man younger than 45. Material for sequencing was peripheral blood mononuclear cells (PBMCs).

The CDR3 DNA follows: TGTGCCAGCAGCATAGGGACAAACACCATATATTTT. Amino acid sequence: CASSIGTNTIYF. The chain has TRBV5-6 and TRBJ1-3, with D possibly matching TRBD1 (5 bases). Trimming removed 4 bases at V and 6 bases at J, with 8 bases between. This CDR3 has 12 residues. Per the germline V gene, CDR1 is SGHDT and CDR2 is YYEEEE.